This record concerns one T cell receptor beta chain sequence. The junction had 18 bases not matched to a gene; V was cut back by 7 bases and J by 2 bases. Germline loops: CDR1 SQVTM, CDR2 ANQGSEA. There are 18 residues in the CDR3. Study processing details: Counts of nucleated cells, estimated from reference gene primer amplification, were obtained. Using immunoSEQ multiplex PCR, the repertoire was profiled, and TCRdb retains in-frame clones only, with some absent. Clone size and the V and J calls come from that table; the DNA yielded D and trimming. The profile shows under 200,000 clones, around 81% of them singletons. The data were obtained in a study of blood T cell repertoires in COVID-19. The wider study: PBMCs, B-cell-depleted T cells, or T cells provided the cDNA or gDNA that made up the material.

One Seattle source followed patients from active infection through their disease course. The chain combines TRBV29-1 with TRBJ2-5; TRBD2 agrees at 11 bases. Sequencing was performed on peripheral blood. This TCR derives from a woman older than 75 with COVID-19, enrolled during active disease. This CDR3 reads CSAHPALGLAGLQETQYF. The CDR3 nucleotides are TGCAGCGCCCATCCTGCCCTTGGACTAGCGGGCCTTCAAGAGACCCAGTACTTC.